This T cell receptor (beta chain) was recorded in a study of shared clonotypes between healthy human individuals. Study-wide points: Larger richness was generally estimated for naive than memory subsets.

Comments on this clone: Its antigen remains unidentified.

There are 15 residues in the CDR3. Unmatched junction bases numbered 3, after V lost 6 bases and J lost 4 bases. CDR1 is MDHEN, CDR2 SYDVKM, per germline. Donors had no recently reported acute infections or vaccinations and were HIV-negative. Negatively enriched CD4+ T cells were divided by CD45RA into naive and memory. Once extracted for a subset, genomic DNA was divided evenly among several immunoSEQ plates. Assay: immunoSEQ multiplex PCR; the TCRdb copy retains only in-frame clones and omits some. The repertoire consists of a few million clones, with roughly nine tenths occurring once and the leading ten covering about 0.13%.

This sequence was found in a young man in good health. The chain recombines TRBV28 with TRBJ2-2; 12 bases are shared with TRBD1. Sequenced material: naive CD4+ T cells sorted from blood. Subset reported: CD45RA+ positively selected. DNA for the CDR3: TGTGCCAGCAGGCCGGGACAGGGGGCCACCGGGGAGCTGTTTTTT. It is translated as CASRPGQGATGELFF.